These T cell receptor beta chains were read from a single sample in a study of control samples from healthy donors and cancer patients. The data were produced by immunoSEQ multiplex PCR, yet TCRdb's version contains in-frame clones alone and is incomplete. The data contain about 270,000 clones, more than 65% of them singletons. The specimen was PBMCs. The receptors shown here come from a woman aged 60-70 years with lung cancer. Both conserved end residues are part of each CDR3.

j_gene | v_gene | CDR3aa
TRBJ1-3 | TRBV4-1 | CASSLNPGGNTIYF
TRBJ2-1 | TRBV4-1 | CASSQGTQDYHEQFF
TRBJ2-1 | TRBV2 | CASSRSLNYNEQFF
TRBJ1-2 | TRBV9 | CASSGRRGLGGYTF
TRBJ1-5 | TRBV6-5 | CASKTGNNQPQHF
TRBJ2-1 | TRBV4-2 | CASSQRGLADNEQFF
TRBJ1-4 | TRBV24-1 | CATSDLEGSSEKLFF
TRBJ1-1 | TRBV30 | CAWTKMGGNTEAFF
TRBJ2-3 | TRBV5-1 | CASCRGQITDTQYF
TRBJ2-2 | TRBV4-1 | CASSLGTGETGELFF
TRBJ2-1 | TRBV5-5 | CASSYSTSGRPYEQFF